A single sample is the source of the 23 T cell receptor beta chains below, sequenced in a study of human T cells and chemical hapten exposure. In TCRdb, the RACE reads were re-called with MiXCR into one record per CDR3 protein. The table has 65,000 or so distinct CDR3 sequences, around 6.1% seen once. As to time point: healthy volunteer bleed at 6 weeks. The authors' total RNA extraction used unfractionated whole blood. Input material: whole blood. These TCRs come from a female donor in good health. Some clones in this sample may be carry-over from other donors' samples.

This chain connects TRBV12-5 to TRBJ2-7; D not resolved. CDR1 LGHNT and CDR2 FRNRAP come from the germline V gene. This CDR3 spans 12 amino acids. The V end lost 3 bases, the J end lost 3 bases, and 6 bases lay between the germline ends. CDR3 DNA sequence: TGTGCTAGTGGTTTAGGAGTCTACGAGCAGTACTTC. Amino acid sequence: CASGLGVYEQYF.

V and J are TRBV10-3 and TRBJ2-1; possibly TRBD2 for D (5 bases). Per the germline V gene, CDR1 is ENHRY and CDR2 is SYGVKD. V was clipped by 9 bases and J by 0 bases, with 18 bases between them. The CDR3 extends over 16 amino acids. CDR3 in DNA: TGTGCCATATTCGTAGGAGGCCAAAGCTCCTACAATGAGCAGTTCTTC. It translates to CAIFVGGQSSYNEQFF.

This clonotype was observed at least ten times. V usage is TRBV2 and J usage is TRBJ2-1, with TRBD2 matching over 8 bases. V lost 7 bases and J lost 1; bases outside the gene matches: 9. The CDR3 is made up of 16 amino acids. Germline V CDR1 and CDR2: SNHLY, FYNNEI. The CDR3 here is CASTVGAGGSYNEQFF. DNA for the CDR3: TGTGCCAGCACCGTTGGCGCGGGAGGATCCTACAATGAGCAGTTCTTC.

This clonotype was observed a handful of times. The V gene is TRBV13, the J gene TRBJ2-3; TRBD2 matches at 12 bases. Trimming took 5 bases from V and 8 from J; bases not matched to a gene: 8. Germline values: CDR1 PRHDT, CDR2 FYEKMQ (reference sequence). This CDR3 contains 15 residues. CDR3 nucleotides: TGTGCCAGCAGCCTAGACGTGACTAGCGGGAGTACGCAGTATTTT. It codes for CASSLDVTSGSTQYF.

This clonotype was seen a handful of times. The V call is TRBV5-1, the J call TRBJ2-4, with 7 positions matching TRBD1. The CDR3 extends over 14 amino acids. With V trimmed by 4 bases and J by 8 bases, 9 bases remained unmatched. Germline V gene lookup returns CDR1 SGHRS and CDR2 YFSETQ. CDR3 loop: CASSTADRPDIQYF. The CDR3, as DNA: TGCGCCAGCAGCACGGCGGACAGGCCTGACATTCAGTACTTC.

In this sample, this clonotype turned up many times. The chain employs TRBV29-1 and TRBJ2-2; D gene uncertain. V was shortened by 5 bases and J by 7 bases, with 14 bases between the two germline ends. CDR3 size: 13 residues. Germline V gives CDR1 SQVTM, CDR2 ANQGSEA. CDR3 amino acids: CSVCLGLGGELFF. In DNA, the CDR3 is TGCAGCGTTTGTCTGGGTTTAGGCGGGGAGCTGTTTTTT.

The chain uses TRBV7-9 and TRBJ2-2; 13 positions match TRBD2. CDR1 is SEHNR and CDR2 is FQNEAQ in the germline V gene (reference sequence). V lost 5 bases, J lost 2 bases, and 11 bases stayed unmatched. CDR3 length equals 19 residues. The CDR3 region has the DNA TGTGCCAGCAGCCAAAGATGGACTAGCGGGAGAGGTAACACCGGGGAGCTGTTTTTT. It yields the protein CASSQRWTSGRGNTGELFF.

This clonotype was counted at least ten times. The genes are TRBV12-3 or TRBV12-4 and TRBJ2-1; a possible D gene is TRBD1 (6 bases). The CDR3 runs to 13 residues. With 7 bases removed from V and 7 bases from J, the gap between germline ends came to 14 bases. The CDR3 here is CASNTGFMNEQFF. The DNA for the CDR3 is TGTGCCAGCAACACAGGGTTTATGAATGAGCAGTTCTTC.

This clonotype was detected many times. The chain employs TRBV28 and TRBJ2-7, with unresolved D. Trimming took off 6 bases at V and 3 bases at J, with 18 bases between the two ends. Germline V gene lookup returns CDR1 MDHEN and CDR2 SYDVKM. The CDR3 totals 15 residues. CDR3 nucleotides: TGTGCCAGCAGCGTCGGAAAGGTCGGTGTCTACGAGCAGTACTTC. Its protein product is CASSVGKVGVYEQYF.

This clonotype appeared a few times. The CDR3 is CAIRTVTSVTDTQYF. The CDR3 coding sequence is TGTGCCATCAGGACTGTGACTAGCGTCACAGATACGCAGTATTTT. The V gene is TRBV10-3, the J gene TRBJ2-3; 8 bases fit TRBD2. This CDR3 spans 15 amino acids. Germline CDR1 ENHRY, CDR2 SYGVKD. The trim removed 6 bases at V and 2 bases at J, leaving 7 bases unmatched.

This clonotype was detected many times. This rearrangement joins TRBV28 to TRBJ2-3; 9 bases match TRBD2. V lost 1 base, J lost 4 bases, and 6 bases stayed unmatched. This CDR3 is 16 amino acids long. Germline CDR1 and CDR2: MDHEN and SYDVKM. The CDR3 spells CASSLLREGLSDTQYF. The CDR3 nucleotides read TGTGCCAGCAGTTTATTGCGGGAGGGCCTTTCAGATACGCAGTATTTT.

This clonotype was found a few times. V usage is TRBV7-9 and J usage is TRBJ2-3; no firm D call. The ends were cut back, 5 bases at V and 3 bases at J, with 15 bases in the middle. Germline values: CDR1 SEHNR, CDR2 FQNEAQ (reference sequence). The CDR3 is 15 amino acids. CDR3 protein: CASSPGDGETDTQYF. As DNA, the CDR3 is TGTGCCAGCAGCCCGGGTGATGGGGAAACAGATACGCAGTATTTT.

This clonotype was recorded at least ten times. CDR3 coding DNA: TGCAGCGTTGAAAGGGGGATGAAGGCCGATGGCTACACCTTC. It yields the protein CSVERGMKADGYTF. The chain has TRBV29-1 and TRBJ1-2; TRBD1 might be the D (6 bases). The V end lost 2 bases, the J end lost 6 bases, and 16 bases lay between the germline ends. The CDR3 consists of 14 residues. Germline CDR1 and CDR2: SQVTM and ANQGSEA.

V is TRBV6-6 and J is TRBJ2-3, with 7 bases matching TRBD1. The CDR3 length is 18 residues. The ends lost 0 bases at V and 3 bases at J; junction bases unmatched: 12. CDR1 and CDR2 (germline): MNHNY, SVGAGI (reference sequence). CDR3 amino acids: CASSYSTMGTGVTDTQYF. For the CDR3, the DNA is TGTGCCAGCAGTTACTCGACTATGGGCACAGGGGTAACAGATACGCAGTATTTT.

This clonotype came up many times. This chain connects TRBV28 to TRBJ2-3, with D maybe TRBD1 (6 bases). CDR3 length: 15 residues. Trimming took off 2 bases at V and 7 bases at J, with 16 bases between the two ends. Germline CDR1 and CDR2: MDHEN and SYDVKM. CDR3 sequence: CASSLLTGTTNTQYF. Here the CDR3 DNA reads TGTGCCAGCAGTTTACTTACCGGGACAACCAATACGCAGTATTTT.

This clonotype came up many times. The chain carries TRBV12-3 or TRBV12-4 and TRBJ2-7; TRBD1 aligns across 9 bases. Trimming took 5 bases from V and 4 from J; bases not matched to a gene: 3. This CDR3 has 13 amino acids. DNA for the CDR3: TGTGCCAGCAGTGCGGACAGGGGTTACGAGCAGTACTTC. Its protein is CASSADRGYEQYF.

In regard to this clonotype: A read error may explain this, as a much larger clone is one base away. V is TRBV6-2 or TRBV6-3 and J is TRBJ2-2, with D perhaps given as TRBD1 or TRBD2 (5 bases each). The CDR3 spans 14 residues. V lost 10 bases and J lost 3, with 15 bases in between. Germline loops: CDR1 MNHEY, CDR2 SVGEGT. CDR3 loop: CANSLGTHTGELFF. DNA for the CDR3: TGTGCCAACAGCCTCGGGACCCACACCGGGGAGCTGTTTTTT.

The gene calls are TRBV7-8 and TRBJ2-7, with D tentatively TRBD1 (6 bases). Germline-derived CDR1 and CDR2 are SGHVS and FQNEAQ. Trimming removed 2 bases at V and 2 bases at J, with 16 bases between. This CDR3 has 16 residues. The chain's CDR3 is CASSLYPRGRPYEQYF. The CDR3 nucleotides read TGTGCCAGCAGCTTATATCCCAGGGGTAGACCCTACGAGCAGTACTTC.

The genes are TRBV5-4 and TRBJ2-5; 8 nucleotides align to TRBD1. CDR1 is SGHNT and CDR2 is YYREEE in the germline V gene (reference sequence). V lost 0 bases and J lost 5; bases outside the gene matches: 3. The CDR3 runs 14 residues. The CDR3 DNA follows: TGTGCCAGCAGCTTGGGCGGACAGGGTGAGACCCAGTACTTC. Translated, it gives CASSLGGQGETQYF.

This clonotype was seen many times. The DNA for the CDR3 is TGTGCCAGCAGTCCAACCGGGACACTGAGTTCACCCCTCCACTTT. It is translated as CASSPTGTLSSPLHF. The chain recombines TRBV6-1 with TRBJ1-6; the D gene is possibly TRBD1 (6 bases). The CDR3 is made up of 15 amino acids. V was clipped by 5 bases and J by 9 bases, with 17 bases between them. Germline V CDR1 and CDR2: MNHNS, SASEGT.

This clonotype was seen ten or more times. The CDR3 loop is CASSKYQGLDTQYF. CDR3 DNA sequence: TGTGCCAGCAGTAAATACCAGGGGTTAGATACGCAGTATTTT. The chain carries TRBV6-1 and TRBJ2-3; D possibly corresponds to TRBD1 (6 bases). The CDR3 is 14 residues long. The V end lost 5 bases, the J end lost 5 bases, and 14 bases lay between the germline ends. Germline V gene data show CDR1 as MNHNS and CDR2 as SASEGT.

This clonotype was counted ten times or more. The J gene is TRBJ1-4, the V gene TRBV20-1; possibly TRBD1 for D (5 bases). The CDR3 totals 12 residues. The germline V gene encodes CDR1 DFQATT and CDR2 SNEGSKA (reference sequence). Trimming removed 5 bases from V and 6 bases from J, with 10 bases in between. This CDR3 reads CSAYGGDEKLFF. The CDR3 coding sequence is TGCAGTGCTTATGGGGGAGATGAAAAACTGTTTTTT.

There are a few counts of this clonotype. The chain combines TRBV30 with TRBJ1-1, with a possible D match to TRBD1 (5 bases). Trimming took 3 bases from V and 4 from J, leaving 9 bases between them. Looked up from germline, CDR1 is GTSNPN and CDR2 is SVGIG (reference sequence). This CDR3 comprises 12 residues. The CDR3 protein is CAWRGGGTEAFF. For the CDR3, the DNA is TGTGCCTGGAGGGGGGGTGGCACTGAAGCTTTCTTT.